The TCR beta chain described here comes from a study of blood T cells in healthy people across ages. For the second PCR, which ran for about 7 to 11 cycles, a sample-barcoded 5' primer and a J-beta primer mix were used. TCRdb itself ran the 5' RACE reads through MiXCR, one entry per CDR3 protein. This sample has about 830,000 distinct CDR3 sequences; 60% to 80% occur once, and the top ten carry roughly 25%. The CDR3 consists of 15 residues. The V and J ends lost 3 bases and 12 bases, in that order; junction bases with no gene match: 6. Germline V gene lookup returns CDR1 MNHEY and CDR2 SVGAGI. The clonotype was recovered from a man in his thirties or forties in good health. V and J are TRBV6-5 and TRBJ2-1, with TRBD2 matching over 15 bases. The material sequenced was blood. Here the CDR3 DNA reads TGTGCCAGCAGTTATGGGACTAGCGGGGGGACGGGGCAGTTCTTC. Protein sequence: CASSYGTSGGTGQFF.